The sequence of this T cell receptor (beta chain) was determined in a study of T-cell reconstitution after alpha-beta-depleted transplantation in children (dated by TCRdb to 2015 to 2016). A note on the overall study: Using TCR repertoire profiling, the study quantitatively followed how T-cell immune reconstitution unfolded in children after TCRalphabeta/CD19-depleted allogeneic hematopoietic cell transplantation.

Libraries were built with PCR. The run used an Illumina HiSeq 2500. TCR library preparation used molecular barcoding, with unique molecular identifiers applied to normalize quantification of the TCRbeta repertoire. Clones were called with MiXCR by TCRdb after fastp trimmed the public reads at Q25, and only in-frame beta chains were retained. When rows share a CDR3 protein, they turn into one entry using the most common DNA and genes. The sample includes hundreds of thousands of distinct CDR3 sequences, with 17% observed a single time. The ten largest clonotypes hold 43% of the sample. In regard to this clonotype: Its antigen is still unknown. Its ends do not fully match the called genes, so a read error is possible.

The sample's treatment or condition label is to be understood as: allogeneic hematopoietic cell transplantation with graft depleted of TCRalphabeta T cells and CD19 B cells. The children who served as transplant recipients had been given grafts of TCRalphabeta/CD19-depleted allogeneic hematopoietic cells. The CDR3 measures 14 amino acids from cysteine to phenylalanine. This entry keeps only the CDR3 DNA: 42 bases, framed from base 1. As encoded in the germline V gene (reference sequence), CDR1 is SGHNT while CDR2 is YYREEE. Overall results and qualifications from the work: The frequencies of hyperexpanded clones fell over the following months, and after one year, T-cell counts and TCRbeta diversity were mostly attributed to newly produced T cells. The apparently early alphabetaT-cell count recovery about two months after transplant was reportedly dependent on only several hundred rapidly expanded clones derived from non-depleted graft cells. In some patients, high TCRbeta diversity at day 60 was attributed to recipient T cells and intrathymic progenitors that had survived conditioning.

The TCR originated in a male patient between 2 and 10 years old who had a stem cell transplant for acute lymphoblastic leukemia, so the T cells may come from the graft donor. Sample: PBMCs, mostly from graft donor cells, taken 360 days after TCRalphabeta/CD19-depleted stem cell transplant. In this chain, TRBV5-4 is recombined with TRBJ2-2; the D gene identity is not certain. The DNA sequence is as follows: TGTGCCATCAGCTTGGACGGACACACCGGGGAGCTGTTTTTT. Its protein reads: CAISLDGHTGELFF.